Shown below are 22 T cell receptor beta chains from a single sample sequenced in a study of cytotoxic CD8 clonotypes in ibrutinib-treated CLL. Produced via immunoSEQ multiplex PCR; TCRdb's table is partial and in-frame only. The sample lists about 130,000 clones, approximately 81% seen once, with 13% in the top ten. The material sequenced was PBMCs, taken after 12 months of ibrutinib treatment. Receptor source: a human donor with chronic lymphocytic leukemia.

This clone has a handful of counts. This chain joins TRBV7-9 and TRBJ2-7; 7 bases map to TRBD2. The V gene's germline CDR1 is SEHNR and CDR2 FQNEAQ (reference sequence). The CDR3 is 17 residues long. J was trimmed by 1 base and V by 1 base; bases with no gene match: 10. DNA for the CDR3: TGTGCCAGCAGCTTAGAGAGCATGCGGGAGATTTCCTACGAGCAGTACTTC. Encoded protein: CASSLESMREISYEQYF.

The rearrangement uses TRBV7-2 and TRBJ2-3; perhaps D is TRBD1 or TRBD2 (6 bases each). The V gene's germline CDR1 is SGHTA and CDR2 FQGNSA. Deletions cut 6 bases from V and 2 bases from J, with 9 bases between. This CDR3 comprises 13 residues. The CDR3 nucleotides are TGTGCCAGCAGGGGGGGCAACACAGATACGCAGTATTTT. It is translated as CASRGGNTDTQYF. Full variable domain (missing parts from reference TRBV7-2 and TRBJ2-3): GAGVSQSPSNKVTEKGKDVELRCDPISGHTALYWYRQSLGQGLEFLIYFQGNSAPDKSGLPSDRFSAERTGGSVSTLTIQRTQQEDSAVYLCASRGGNTDTQYFGPGTRLTVL.

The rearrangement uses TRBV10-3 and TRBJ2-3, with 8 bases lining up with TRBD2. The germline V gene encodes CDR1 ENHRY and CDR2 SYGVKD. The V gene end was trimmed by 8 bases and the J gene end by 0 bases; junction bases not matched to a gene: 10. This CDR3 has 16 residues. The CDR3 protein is CAIGVAGLPSTDTQYF. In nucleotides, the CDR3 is TGTGCCATCGGGGTAGCGGGACTACCTAGCACAGATACGCAGTATTTT.

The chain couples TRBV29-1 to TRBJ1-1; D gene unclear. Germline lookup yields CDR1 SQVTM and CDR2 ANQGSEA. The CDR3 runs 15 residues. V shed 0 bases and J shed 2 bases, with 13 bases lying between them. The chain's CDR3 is CSVEDFGGRNTEAFF. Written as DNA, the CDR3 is TGCAGCGTTGAAGATTTCGGAGGCAGAAACACTGAAGCTTTCTTT.

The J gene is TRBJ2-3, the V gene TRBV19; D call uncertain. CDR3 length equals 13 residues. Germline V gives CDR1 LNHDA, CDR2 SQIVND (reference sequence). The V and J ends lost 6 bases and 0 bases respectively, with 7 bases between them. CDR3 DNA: TGTGCCAGTAGGCTTCAAAGCACAGATACGCAGTATTTT. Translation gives CASRLQSTDTQYF.

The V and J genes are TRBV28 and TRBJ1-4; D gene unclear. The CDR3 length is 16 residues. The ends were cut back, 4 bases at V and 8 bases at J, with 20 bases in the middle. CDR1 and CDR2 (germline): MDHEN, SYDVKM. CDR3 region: CASSSPRSNPGEKLFF. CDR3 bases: TGTGCCAGCAGTTCCCCCCGTTCAAACCCGGGGGAAAAACTGTTTTTT.

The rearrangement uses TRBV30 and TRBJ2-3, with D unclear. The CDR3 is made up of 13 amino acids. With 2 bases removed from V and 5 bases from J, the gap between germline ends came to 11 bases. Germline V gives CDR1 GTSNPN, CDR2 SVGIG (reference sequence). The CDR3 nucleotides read TGTGCCTGGAGTATAGGATTTCTAGATACGCAGTATTTT. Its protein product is CAWSIGFLDTQYF. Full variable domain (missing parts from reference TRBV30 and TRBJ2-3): SQTIHQWPATLVQPVGSPLSLECTVEGTSNPNLYWYRQAAGRGLQLLFYSVGIGQISSEVPQNLSASRPQDRQFILSSKKLLLSDSGFYLCAWSIGFLDTQYFGPGTRLTVL.

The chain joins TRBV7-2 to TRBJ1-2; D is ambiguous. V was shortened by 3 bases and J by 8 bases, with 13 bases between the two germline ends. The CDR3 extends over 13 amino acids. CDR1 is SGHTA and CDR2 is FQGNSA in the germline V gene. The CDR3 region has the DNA TGTGCCAGCAGCTTTCCTCGGGCTGGAGGCTACACCTTC. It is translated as CASSFPRAGGYTF.

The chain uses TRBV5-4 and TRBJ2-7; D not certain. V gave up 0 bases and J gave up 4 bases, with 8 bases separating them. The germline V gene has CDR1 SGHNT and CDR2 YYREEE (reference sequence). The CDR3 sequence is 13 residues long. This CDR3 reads CASSLADGYEQYF. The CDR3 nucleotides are TGTGCCAGCAGCTTGGCTGACGGGTACGAGCAGTACTTC.

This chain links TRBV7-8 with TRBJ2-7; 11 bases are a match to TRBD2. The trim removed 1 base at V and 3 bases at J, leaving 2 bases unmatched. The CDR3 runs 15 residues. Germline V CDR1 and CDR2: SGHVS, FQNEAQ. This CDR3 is CASSLGLAGIYEQYF. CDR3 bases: TGTGCCAGCAGCTTAGGACTAGCGGGAATCTACGAGCAGTACTTC.

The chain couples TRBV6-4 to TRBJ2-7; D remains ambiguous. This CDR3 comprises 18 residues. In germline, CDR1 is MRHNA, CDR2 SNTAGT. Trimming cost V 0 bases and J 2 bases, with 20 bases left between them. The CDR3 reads CASSDSSRGILTTYEQYF. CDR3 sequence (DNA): TGTGCCAGCAGTGACTCGAGTCGTGGAATCCTAACGACCTACGAGCAGTACTTC.

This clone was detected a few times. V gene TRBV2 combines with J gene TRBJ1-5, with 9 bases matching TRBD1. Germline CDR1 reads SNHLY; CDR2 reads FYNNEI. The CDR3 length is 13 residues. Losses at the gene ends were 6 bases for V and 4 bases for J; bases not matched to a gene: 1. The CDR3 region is CASRGQGNQPQHF. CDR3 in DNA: TGTGCCAGCAGAGGACAGGGGAATCAGCCCCAGCATTTT.

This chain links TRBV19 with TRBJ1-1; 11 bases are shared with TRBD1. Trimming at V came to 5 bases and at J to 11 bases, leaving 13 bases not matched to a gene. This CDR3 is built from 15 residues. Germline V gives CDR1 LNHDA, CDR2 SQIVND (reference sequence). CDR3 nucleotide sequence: TGTGCCAGTAGTTCAAACATTTGGACAGGGGGCCGTGCTTTCTTT. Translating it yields CASSSNIWTGGRAFF.

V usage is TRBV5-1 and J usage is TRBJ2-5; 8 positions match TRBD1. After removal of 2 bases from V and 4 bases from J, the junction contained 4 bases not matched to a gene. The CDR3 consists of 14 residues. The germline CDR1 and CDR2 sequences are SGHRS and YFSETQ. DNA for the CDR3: TGCGCCAGCAGCTTAAGGACAGGGCGAGAGACCCAGTACTTC. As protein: CASSLRTGRETQYF.

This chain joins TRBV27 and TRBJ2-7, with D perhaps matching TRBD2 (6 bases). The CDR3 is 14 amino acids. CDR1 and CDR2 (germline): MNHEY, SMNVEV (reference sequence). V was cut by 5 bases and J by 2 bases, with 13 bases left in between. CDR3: CASSPRDSTYEQYF. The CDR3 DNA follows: TGTGCCAGCAGTCCCCGGGACTCCACCTACGAGCAGTACTTC.

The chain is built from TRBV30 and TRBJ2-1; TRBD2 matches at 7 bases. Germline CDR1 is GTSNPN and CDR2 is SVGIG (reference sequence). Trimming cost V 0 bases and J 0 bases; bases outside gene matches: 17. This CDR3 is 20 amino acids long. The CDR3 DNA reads TGTGCCTGGAGTGTACGGTGGGCTAGCGGCCCTATACTCTCCTACAATGAGCAGTTCTTC. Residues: CAWSVRWASGPILSYNEQFF.

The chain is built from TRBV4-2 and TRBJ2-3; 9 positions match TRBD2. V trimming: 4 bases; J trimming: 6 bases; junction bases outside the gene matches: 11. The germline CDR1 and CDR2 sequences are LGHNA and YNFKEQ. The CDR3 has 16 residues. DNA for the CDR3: TGTGCCAGCAGCCGCAGGAGGACTAGCGAGGAGGATACGCAGTATTTT. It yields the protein CASSRRRTSEEDTQYF.

The CDR3 here is CASSPTGPEQYF. The CDR3 DNA is TGTGCCAGCAGCCCGACAGGTCCCGAGCAGTACTTC. The V call is TRBV7-9, the J call TRBJ2-7; the D gene is possibly TRBD1 (6 bases). The CDR3 is 12 residues long. Per germline, CDR1 SEHNR and CDR2 FQNEAQ (reference sequence). V was cut by 5 bases and J by 6 bases, with 11 bases left in between.

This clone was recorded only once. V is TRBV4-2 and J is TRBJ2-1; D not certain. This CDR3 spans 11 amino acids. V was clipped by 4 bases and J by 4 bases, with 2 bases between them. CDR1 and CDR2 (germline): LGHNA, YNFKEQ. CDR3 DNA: TGTGCCAGCAGCCTTTACAATGAGCAGTTCTTC. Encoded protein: CASSLYNEQFF.

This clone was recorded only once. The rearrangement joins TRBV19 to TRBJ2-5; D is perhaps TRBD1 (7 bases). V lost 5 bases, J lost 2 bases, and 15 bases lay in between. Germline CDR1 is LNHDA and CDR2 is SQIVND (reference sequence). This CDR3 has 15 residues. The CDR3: CASSLSAGGQETQYF. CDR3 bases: TGTGCCAGTAGTCTGAGTGCAGGGGGGCAAGAGACCCAGTACTTC.

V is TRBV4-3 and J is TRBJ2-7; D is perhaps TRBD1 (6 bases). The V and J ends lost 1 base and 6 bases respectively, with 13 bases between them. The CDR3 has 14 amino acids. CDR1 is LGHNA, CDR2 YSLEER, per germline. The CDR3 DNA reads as TGCGCCAGCAGCCAAGGGACAGTGTTCGGCGAGCAGTACTTC. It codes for CASSQGTVFGEQYF.

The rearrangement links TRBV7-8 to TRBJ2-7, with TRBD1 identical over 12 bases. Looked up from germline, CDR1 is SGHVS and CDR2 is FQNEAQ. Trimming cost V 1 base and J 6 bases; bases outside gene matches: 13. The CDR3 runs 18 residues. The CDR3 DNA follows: TGTGCCAGCAGCTTAGGACTGACCGGGACAGGGGGCCGGAGCGAGCAGTACTTC. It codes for CASSLGLTGTGGRSEQYF.